Here is one T cell receptor (beta chain) with its context. No antigen is known for it. Per-base qualities were not stored, and no clone one base away is much larger. One collaborating source in Seattle enrolled patients while the patients were actively infected and followed the patients over time throughout the course of disease. Whole blood was collected in K2EDTA tubes by collaborating institutions according to the institutions' own protocols. For TCRbeta analysis, collaborators shipped samples in one of three forms: frozen whole blood, isolated PBMCs, or DNA extracted from either of those sample types. V is pruned by 1 base and J by 5 bases, leaving 6 bases of the junction without a gene match. Looking up the germline V gene (reference sequence) yields CDR1 SEHNR and CDR2 FQNEAQ. Including cysteine and phenylalanine, the CDR3 has 15 amino acids. CDR3 DNA only is kept here, 45 bases in frame from base 1.

The immunoSEQ Assay, a bias-controlled multiplex PCR, was used to amplify TCRbeta CDR3 regions from genomic DNA. Per the original workflow: The number of nucleated cells in each sample was estimated by amplification of reference gene primers within the assay. To quantify the absolute abundance of each unique TCRbeta CDR3 rearrangement, sequence reads were collapsed and filtered. For each sample, productive Simpson clonality was calculated as the square root of Simpson's diversity index over productive rearrangements. Entries here come from immuneACCESS through TCRdb and include only in-frame sequences with V and J called. Some clones fail to appear in such tables; in the studies checked, an unresolved V gene covers under half of the shortfall, and the cause of the remainder is unknown. That table gives V, J and clone size, and the DNA gave D and trimming. The table for this sample lists some 290,000 clones; approximately 87% of them were counted only once. Of the sample, about 12% falls within the top ten clones.

The data originate from a study of blood T cell repertoires in COVID-19 (dated by TCRdb to 2019 to 2021). A note on the overall study: Samples covering the acute and convalescent phases of COVID-19 were provided by collaborators in the United States, Italy and Spain. The repertoires were released in a freely available public database meant as a resource for research on the immune response to SARS-CoV-2. Sample metadata almost always included a de-identified subject ID, COVID-19 status, age in years and sex. Deeply sampled blood TCRbeta repertoires from subjects exposed to, actively infected with, or recovered from COVID-19 were included in the dataset. HLA class I and class II types, where available, came from metadata supplied by the sample provider rather than from assay-based typing. The material from the prospective study consisted of cDNA or gDNA derived from T cells, B-cell-depleted T cells, or PBMCs. Samples came from the ongoing ImmuneRACE study (first 160 participants) plus 1,254 subjects from 6 global collaborators. The full study reports these points: How much clinical and demographic metadata was included differed by source and by participant, and the metadata was provided uncurated.

This sequence originates from a woman between 25 and 40 years old with COVID-19, enrolled during active disease. The sequence is built from TRBV7-9 and TRBJ2-7; TRBD1 agrees with 9 junctional bases. What was sequenced was peripheral blood. The CDR3 protein: CASSLEGQGSHEQYF. The DNA sequence is given as TGTGCCAGCAGCTTAGAGGGACAGGGTTCCCACGAGCAGTACTTC.